The present T cell receptor (beta chain) was sequenced within a study of blood T cell repertoires in COVID-19. Overall study: The analysed material was cDNA or gDNA that came from T cells, B-cell-depleted T cells, or PBMCs.

This table comes from immunoSEQ multiplex PCR, and its TCRdb copy is limited to in-frame clones, with some not included. The sample contains a few hundred thousand clones, around 85% of which appear only once. J lost 2 bases, V lost 5 bases, and 7 bases had no gene match. This CDR3 has 16 amino acids. Germline CDR1 LNHDA, CDR2 SQIVND (reference sequence). Clinical histories supplied by participants themselves formed the basis of cohort assignment. The TCR was taken from a woman aged 40 to 55 with acute COVID-19. The sample taken for sequencing was PBMCs or T cells enriched from blood (not recorded which). The rearrangement links TRBV19 to TRBJ2-1; TRBD2 matches 9 bases. Written as DNA, the CDR3 is TGTGCCAGTAGTCCGGGGCGGGAGGGCCCCTACAATGAGCAGTTCTTC. It yields the protein CASSPGREGPYNEQFF.